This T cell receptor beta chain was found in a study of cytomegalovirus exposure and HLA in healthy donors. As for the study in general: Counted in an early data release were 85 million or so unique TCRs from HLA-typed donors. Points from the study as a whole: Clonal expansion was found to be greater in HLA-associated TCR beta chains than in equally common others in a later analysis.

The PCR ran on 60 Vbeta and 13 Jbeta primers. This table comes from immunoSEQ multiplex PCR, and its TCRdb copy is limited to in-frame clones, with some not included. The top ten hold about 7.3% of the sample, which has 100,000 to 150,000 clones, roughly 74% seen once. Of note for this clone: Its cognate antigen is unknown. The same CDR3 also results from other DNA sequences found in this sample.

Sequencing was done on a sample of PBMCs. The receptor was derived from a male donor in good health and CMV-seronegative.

The CDR3 DNA follows: TGTGCCAGTAGACCGGACAGGAGCTCCTACAATGAGCAGTTCTTC. Translated, it gives CASRPDRSSYNEQFF. The chain links TRBV19 to TRBJ2-1; 7 positions agree with TRBD1. J lost 0 bases, V lost 6 bases, and 5 bases had no gene match. The CDR3 loop spans 15 amino acids. From germline, CDR1 is LNHDA and CDR2 SQIVND (reference sequence).